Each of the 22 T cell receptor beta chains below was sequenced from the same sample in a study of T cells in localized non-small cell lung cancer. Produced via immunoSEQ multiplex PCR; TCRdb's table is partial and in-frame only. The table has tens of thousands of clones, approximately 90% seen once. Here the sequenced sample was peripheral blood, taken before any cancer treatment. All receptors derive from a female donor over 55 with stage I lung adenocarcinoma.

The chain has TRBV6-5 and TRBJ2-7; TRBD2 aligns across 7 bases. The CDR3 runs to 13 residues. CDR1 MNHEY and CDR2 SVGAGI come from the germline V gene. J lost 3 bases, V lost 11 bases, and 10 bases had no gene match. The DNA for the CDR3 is TGTGCCGCCGGGCTAGCGGCCAACTACGAGCAGTACTTC. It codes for CAAGLAANYEQYF.

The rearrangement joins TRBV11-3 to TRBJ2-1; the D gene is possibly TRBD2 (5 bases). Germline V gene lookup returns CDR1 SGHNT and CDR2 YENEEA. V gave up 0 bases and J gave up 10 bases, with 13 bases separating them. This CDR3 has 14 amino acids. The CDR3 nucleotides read TGTGCCAGCAGCTTAGAGCCCCGACCGGGGGAGCAGTTCTTC. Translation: CASSLEPRPGEQFF. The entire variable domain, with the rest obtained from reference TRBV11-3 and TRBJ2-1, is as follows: EAGVVQSPRYKIIEKKQPVAFWCNPISGHNTLYWYLQNLGQGPELLIRYENEEAVDDSQLPKDRFSAERLKGVDSTLKIQPAELGDSAVYLCASSLEPRPGEQFFGPGTRLTVL.

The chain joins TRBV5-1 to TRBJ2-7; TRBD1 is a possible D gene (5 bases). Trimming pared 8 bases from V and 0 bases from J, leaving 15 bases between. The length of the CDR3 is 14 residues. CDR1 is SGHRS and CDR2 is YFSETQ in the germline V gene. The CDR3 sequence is CASSIPDNSYEQYF. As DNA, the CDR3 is TGCGCCAGTTCCATCCCGGACAACTCCTACGAGCAGTACTTC.

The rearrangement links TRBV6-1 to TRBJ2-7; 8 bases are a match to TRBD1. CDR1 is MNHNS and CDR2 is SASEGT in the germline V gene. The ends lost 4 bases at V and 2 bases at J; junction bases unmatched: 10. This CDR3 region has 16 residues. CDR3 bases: TGTGCCAGCAGTGCAACAGGACAGGGTGATCCCTACGAGCAGTACTTC. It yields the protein CASSATGQGDPYEQYF.

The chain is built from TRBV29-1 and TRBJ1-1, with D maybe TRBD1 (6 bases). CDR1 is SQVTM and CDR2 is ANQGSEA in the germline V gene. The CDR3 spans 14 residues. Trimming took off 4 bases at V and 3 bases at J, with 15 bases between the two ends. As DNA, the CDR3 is TGCAGCGTTGCTGTCGGGGGCACGGACACTGAAGCTTTCTTT. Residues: CSVAVGGTDTEAFF.

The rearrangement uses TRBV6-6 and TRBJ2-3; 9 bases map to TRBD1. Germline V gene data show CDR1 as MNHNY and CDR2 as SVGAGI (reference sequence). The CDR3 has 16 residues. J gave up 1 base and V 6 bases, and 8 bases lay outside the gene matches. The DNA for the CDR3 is TGTGCCAGCAGATGGCTGGGACAGGGAGGCACAGATACGCAGTATTTT. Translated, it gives CASRWLGQGGTDTQYF.

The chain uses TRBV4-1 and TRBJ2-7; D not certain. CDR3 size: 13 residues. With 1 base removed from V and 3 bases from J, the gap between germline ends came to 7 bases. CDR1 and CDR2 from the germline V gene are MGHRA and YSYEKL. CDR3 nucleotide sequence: TGCGCCAGCAGCCAAGTAGAGAGCTACGAGCAGTACTTC. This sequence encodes CASSQVESYEQYF.

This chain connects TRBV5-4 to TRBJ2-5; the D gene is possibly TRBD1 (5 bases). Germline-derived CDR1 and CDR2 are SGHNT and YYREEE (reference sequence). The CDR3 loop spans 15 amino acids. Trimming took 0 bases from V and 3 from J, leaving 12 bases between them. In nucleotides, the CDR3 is TGTGCCAGCAGCTTGGGGGGCGGTGGTAAAGAGACCCAGTACTTC. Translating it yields CASSLGGGGKETQYF.

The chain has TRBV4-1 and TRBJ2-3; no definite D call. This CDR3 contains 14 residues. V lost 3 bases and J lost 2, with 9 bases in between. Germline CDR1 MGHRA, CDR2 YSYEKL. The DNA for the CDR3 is TGCGCCAGCAGCCAGACGGTAGTCACAGATACGCAGTATTTT. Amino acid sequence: CASSQTVVTDTQYF.

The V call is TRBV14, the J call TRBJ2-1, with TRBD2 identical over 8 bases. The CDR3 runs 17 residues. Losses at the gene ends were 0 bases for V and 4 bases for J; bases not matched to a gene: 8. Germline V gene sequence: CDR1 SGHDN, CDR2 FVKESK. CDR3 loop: CASSQDTALAGYNEQFF. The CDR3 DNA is TGTGCCAGCAGCCAAGATACCGCGCTAGCGGGTTACAATGAGCAGTTCTTC.

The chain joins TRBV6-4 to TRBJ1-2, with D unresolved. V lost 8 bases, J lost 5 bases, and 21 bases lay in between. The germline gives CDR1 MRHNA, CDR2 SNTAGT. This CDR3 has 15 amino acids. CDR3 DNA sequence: TGTGCCAGCCAGGTATGCTCGCTAACTCTATATGGCTACACCTTC. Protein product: CASQVCSLTLYGYTF.

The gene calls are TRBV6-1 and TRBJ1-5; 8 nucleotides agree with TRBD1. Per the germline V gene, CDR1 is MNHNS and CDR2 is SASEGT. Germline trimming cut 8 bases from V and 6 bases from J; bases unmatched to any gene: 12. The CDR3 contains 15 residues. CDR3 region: CASALGQGVFQPQHF. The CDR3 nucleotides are TGTGCCAGCGCCCTCGGACAGGGAGTCTTTCAGCCCCAGCATTTT.

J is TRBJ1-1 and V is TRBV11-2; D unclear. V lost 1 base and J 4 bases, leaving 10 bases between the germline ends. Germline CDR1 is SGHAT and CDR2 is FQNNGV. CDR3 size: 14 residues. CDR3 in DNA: TGTGCCAGCAGCTTAGTTCCCGCGGGCACTGAAGCTTTCTTT. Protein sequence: CASSLVPAGTEAFF.

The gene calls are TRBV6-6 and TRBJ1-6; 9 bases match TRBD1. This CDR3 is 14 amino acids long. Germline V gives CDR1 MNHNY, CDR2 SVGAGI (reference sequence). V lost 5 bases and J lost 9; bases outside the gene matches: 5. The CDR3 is CASSDRGIGSPLHF. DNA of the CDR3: TGTGCCAGCAGTGACAGGGGGATAGGTTCACCCCTCCACTTT.

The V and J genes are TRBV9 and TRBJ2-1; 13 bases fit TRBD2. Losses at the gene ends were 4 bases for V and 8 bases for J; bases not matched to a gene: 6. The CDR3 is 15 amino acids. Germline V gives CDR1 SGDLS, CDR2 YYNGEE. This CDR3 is CASSPRTSGSDEQFF. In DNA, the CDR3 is TGTGCCAGCAGCCCTCGGACTAGCGGGAGCGATGAGCAGTTCTTC.

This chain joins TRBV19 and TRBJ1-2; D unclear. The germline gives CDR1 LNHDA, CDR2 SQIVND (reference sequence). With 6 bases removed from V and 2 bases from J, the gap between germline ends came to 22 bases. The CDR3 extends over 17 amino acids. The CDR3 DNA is TGTGCCAGTAGAAGTCGTAGATTGGCAGGAGCCAACTATGGCTACACCTTC. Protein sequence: CASRSRRLAGANYGYTF.

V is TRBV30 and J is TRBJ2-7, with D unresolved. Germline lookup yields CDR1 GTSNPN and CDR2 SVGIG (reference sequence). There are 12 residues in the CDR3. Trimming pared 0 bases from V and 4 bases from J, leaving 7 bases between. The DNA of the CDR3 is TGTGCCTGGAGTGTACTCGGATACGAGCAGTACTTC. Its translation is CAWSVLGYEQYF.

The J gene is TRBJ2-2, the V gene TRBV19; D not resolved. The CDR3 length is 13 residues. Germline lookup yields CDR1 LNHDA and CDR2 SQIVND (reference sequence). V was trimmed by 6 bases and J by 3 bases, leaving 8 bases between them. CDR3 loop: CASSAGYTGELFF. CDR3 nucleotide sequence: TGTGCCAGTAGCGCCGGATACACCGGGGAGCTGTTTTTT.

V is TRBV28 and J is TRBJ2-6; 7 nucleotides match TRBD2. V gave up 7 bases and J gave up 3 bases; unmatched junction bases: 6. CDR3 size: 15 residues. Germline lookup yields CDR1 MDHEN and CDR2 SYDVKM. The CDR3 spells CASILGRVGANVLTF. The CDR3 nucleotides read TGTGCCAGCATCCTAGGGAGGGTTGGGGCCAACGTCCTGACTTTC.

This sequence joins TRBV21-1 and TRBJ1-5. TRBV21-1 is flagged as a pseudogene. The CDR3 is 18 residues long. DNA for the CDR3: TGTGCCAGCAGCAACCCCCCGGGGGAGGGGAATAGCAATCAGCCCCAGCATTTT. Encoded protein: CASSNPPGEGNSNQPQHF.

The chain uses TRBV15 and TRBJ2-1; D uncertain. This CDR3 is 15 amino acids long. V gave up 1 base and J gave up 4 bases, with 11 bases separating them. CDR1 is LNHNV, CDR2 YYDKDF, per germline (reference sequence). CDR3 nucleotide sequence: TGTGCCACCAGCAGAGCTGCAGGTGGTTACAATGAGCAGTTCTTC. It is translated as CATSRAAGGYNEQFF.

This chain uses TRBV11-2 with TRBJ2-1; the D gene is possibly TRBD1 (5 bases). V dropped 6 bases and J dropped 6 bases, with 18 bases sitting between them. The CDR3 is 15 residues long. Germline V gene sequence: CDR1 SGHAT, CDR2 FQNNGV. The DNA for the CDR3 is TGTGCCAGCAGGAAGGGGTGGGAAACTTCCAATGAGCAGTTCTTC. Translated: CASRKGWETSNEQFF.